The 17 T cell receptor beta chains below come from one sample, sequenced in a study of beta chain features in type 1 diabetes. TCRB transcripts that were expressed got sequenced, as all of the isolated RNA had been reverse transcribed. Profiled with immunoSEQ multiplex PCR; TCRdb holds only in-frame clones, not every one. This sample carries 250,000 to 300,000 clones, approximately 25% of them seen once, and the ten largest clones take 0.012%. Overall study results and limits: Significant though moderate, a shortening of TCRB CDR3s appeared in all four CD4+ subsets of Type 1 diabetes patients.

These receptors have no known antigen. The specimen was naive CD4+ T cells from blood. The receptors derive from a woman between 25 and 40 years old with type 1 diabetes.

This clone was picked up a small number of times. The chain couples TRBV7-3 to TRBJ2-7, with 13 positions matching TRBD2. The CDR3 is made up of 15 amino acids. V shed 2 bases and J 3 bases; nucleotides not matched to a gene: 1. The germline V gene encodes CDR1 SGHTA and CDR2 FQGTGA. The CDR3, as DNA: TGTGCCAGCAGCTTAGGACTAGCGGGAGTCTACGAGCAGTACTTC. Translation: CASSLGLAGVYEQYF. Using reference TRBV7-3 and TRBJ2-7 for the parts outside the CDR3, the full variable domain is GAGVSQTPSNKVTEKGKYVELRCDPISGHTALYWYRQSLGQGPEFLIYFQGTGAADDSGLPNDRFFAVRPEGSVSTLKIQRTERGDSAVYLCASSLGLAGVYEQYFGPGTRLTVT.

This clone appeared a single time. V gene TRBV25-1 combines with J gene TRBJ1-2, with D possibly being TRBD1 (6 bases). The V gene's germline CDR1 is MGHDK and CDR2 SYGVNS. This CDR3 is built from 14 residues. Trimming stripped 5 bases from V and 5 bases from J, with 15 bases between. CDR3 bases: TGTGCCAGCAGTACACCCGGGACACCATATGGCTACACCTTC. Its protein is CASSTPGTPYGYTF.

This clone was observed a few times. This chain joins TRBV4-1 and TRBJ1-2, with a weak D call TRBD1 (6 bases). This CDR3 is built from 15 residues. Trimming removed 2 bases from V and 4 bases from J, with 14 bases in between. Germline V gene sequence: CDR1 MGHRA, CDR2 YSYEKL. For the CDR3, the DNA is TGCGCCAGCAGCCAACCGACAGGAATCCTCTATGGCTACACCTTC. This encodes CASSQPTGILYGYTF.

This clone was observed a few times. J is TRBJ2-7 and V is TRBV9; no firm D call. V lost 2 bases and J lost 6, with 3 bases in between. The CDR3 extends over 10 amino acids. Germline CDR1 reads SGDLS; CDR2 reads YYNGEE. The CDR3 spells CASSVLEQYF. CDR3 nucleotide sequence: TGTGCCAGCAGCGTTCTCGAGCAGTACTTC.

V gene TRBV5-1 combines with J gene TRBJ2-6; TRBD1 agrees at 8 bases. J lost 4 bases, V lost 1 base, and 4 bases had no gene match. Germline loops: CDR1 SGHRS, CDR2 YFSETQ. The CDR3 covers 16 residues. In nucleotides, the CDR3 is TGCGCCAGCAGCTTGTTACAGGGGGTAGGGGCCAACGTCCTGACTTTC. Translating gives CASSLLQGVGANVLTF.

This rearrangement joins TRBV5-1 to TRBJ2-1; D is unclear. CDR1 and CDR2 (germline): SGHRS, YFSETQ. V shed 3 bases and J shed 1 base, with 11 bases lying between them. The CDR3 spans 15 residues. The CDR3 loop is CASSYTSVSYNEQFF. The CDR3 nucleotides are TGCGCCAGCAGCTACACAAGCGTTTCCTACAATGAGCAGTTCTTC.

The gene calls are TRBV19 and TRBJ2-4; 9 bases are a match to TRBD1. Per the germline V gene, CDR1 is LNHDA and CDR2 is SQIVND (reference sequence). The CDR3 length is 14 residues. With 6 bases clipped from V and 5 bases from J, the junction kept 5 bases outside the gene matches. For the CDR3, the DNA is TGTGCCAGTAGAGTCCGGGACAGGGAAAACATTCAGTACTTC. It translates to CASRVRDRENIQYF. Using reference TRBV19 and TRBJ2-4 for the parts outside the CDR3, the full variable domain is DGGITQSPKYLFRKEGQNVTLSCEQNLNHDAMYWYRQDPGQGLRLIYYSQIVNDFQKGDIAEGYSVSREKKESFPLTVTSAQKNPTAFYLCASRVRDRENIQYFGAGTRLSVL.

A few counts support this clone. The identical CDR3 is also encoded by other nucleotide sequences in the sample. This rearrangement joins TRBV20-1 to TRBJ2-5; no clear D. The germline V and J ends were trimmed by 6 bases and 2 bases, with 7 bases remaining between them. The germline V gene encodes CDR1 DFQATT and CDR2 SNEGSKA (reference sequence). The CDR3 runs to 11 residues. The CDR3 spells CSASLQETQYF. The CDR3 DNA follows: TGCAGTGCGAGTCTACAAGAGACCCAGTACTTC.

The chain has TRBV7-2 and TRBJ2-1; 8 nucleotides match TRBD2. CDR3 length: 13 residues. CDR1 and CDR2 (germline): SGHTA, FQGNSA. The V gene end was trimmed by 10 bases and the J gene end by 8 bases; junction bases not matched to a gene: 10. The CDR3 reads CAKRVAGKDEQFF. Written as DNA, the CDR3 is TGTGCCAAAAGGGTAGCGGGAAAGGATGAGCAGTTCTTC.

The J gene is TRBJ2-2, the V gene TRBV2; D may be TRBD2 (6 bases). The V end lost 11 bases, the J end lost 1 base, and 14 bases lay between the germline ends. CDR1 SNHLY and CDR2 FYNNEI come from the germline V gene. CDR3 length: 14 residues. The CDR3 DNA reads TGTGCCGGAACAGATAGCGGGAACACCGGGGAGCTGTTTTTT. It is translated as CAGTDSGNTGELFF.

The chain carries TRBV2 and TRBJ2-2, with D possibly being TRBD1 (6 bases). The CDR3 loop spans 14 amino acids. V lost 7 bases to trimming and J lost 2 bases, with 11 bases between them. CDR1 is SNHLY, CDR2 FYNNEI, per germline. The CDR3 loop is CASKRTANTGELFF. The DNA for the CDR3 is TGTGCCAGCAAAAGGACAGCTAACACCGGGGAGCTGTTTTTT.

This clone was counted only a few times. The V and J genes are TRBV11-2 and TRBJ2-7, with TRBD2 matching over 7 bases. The CDR3 is 18 residues long. After removal of 4 bases from V and 4 bases from J, the junction contained 19 bases not matched to a gene. CDR1 SGHAT and CDR2 FQNNGV come from the germline V gene. CDR3 coding DNA: TGTGCCAGCAGCTCTAGTGGGCCTCGGGGCGGGAGTAGATACGAGCAGTACTTC. It codes for CASSSSGPRGGSRYEQYF.

This clone was seen more than once but under ten times. V is TRBV5-4 and J is TRBJ2-6, with D possibly being TRBD1 (6 bases). CDR1 is SGHNT and CDR2 is YYREEE in the germline V gene (reference sequence). The CDR3 covers 18 residues. The V end was cut by 3 bases, the J end by 0 bases, with 16 bases between. The chain's CDR3 is CASSSWARGVSGANVLTF. DNA of the CDR3: TGTGCCAGCAGCTCCTGGGCCAGGGGAGTCTCTGGGGCCAACGTCCTGACTTTC.

This rearrangement joins TRBV19 to TRBJ2-7; 14 bases agree with TRBD2. The CDR3 consists of 14 residues. V lost 7 bases to trimming and J lost 6 bases; unmatched junction nucleotides: 5. Germline V gives CDR1 LNHDA, CDR2 SQIVND (reference sequence). CDR3 sequence: CASNTGLAGVEQYF. The DNA of the CDR3 is TGTGCCAGTAATACGGGACTAGCGGGAGTCGAGCAGTACTTC.

The chain joins TRBV30 to TRBJ1-1; 8 bases line up with TRBD1. Trimming took 1 base from V and 3 from J; bases not matched to a gene: 7. The V gene's germline CDR1 is GTSNPN and CDR2 SVGIG (reference sequence). The CDR3 runs to 15 residues. The CDR3 here is CAWSELDRADTEAFF. The CDR3, as DNA: TGTGCCTGGAGTGAGCTGGACAGGGCGGACACTGAAGCTTTCTTT. Based on the CDR3 plus reference TRBV30 and TRBJ1-1, the full variable domain is SQTIHQWPATLVQPVGSPLSLECTVEGTSNPNLYWYRQAAGRGLQLLFYSVGIGQISSEVPQNLSASRPQDRQFILSSKKLLLSDSGFYLCAWSELDRADTEAFFGQGTRLTVV.

This clone turned up a few times. This sequence joins TRBV18 and TRBJ1-1, with TRBD1 matching over 7 bases. Germline CDR1 is KGHSH and CDR2 is LQKENI. This CDR3 comprises 12 residues. After removal of 2 bases from V and 7 bases from J, the junction contained 1 base not matched to a gene. CDR3 region: CASSPDRVEAFF. CDR3 DNA sequence: TGTGCCAGCTCACCAGACAGGGTTGAAGCTTTCTTT.

The chain joins TRBV19 to TRBJ2-3; 10 bases fit TRBD2. This CDR3 comprises 17 residues. Trimming removed 4 bases from V and 3 bases from J; junction bases left unmatched: 10. Germline CDR1 LNHDA, CDR2 SQIVND (reference sequence). The CDR3 protein is CASSTPLQRGGTDTQYF. CDR3 DNA: TGTGCCAGTAGTACCCCCCTTCAGCGGGGGGGGACAGATACGCAGTATTTT.